The T cell receptor beta chain described here comes from a study of beta chain features in type 1 diabetes. Germline values: CDR1 SGDLS, CDR2 YYNGEE. V dropped 7 bases and J dropped 5; count of bases not matched to a gene: 11. This CDR3 comprises 15 residues. Regarding this clone: Antigen unknown.

One heparinised draw, averaging roughly 0.12 L, was taken per donor. Study results and limitations: Fewer insertions but more deletions were seen at VDJ junctions in type 1 diabetes patients.

Of the isolated RNA, all was reverse transcribed, and so the sequenced material was expressed TCRB transcripts. Clones were sequenced by immunoSEQ multiplex PCR, and TCRdb holds only the in-frame ones, with some missing. The data contain some 270,000 clones, over 12% of them singletons. The sample comprised naive CD4+ T cells from blood. The genes are TRBV9 and TRBJ2-3; 9 nucleotides match TRBD2. This sequence originates from a woman aged 40 to 55 in good health. The DNA for the CDR3 is TGTGCCAGCGGGACGGGGCGGGGGGGCCGAGATACGCAGTATTTT. It codes for CASGTGRGGRDTQYF. The entire variable domain, with the rest obtained from reference TRBV9 and TRBJ2-3, is as follows: DSGVTQTPKHLITATGQRVTLRCSPRSGDLSVYWYQQSLDQGLQFLIQYYNGEERAKGNILERFSAQQFPDLHSELNLSSLELGDSALYFCASGTGRGGRDTQYFGPGTRLTVL.